Shown below are 23 T cell receptor beta chains from a single sample sequenced in a study of T cell responses to AZD1222 COVID-19 vaccine. Assay used: immunoSEQ multiplex PCR; TCRdb lists only in-frame clones, some missing. In the table there are under 200,000 clones, 90% to 95% of which are singletons. The material sequenced was peripheral blood, taken 28 days after the second dose of the MenACWY control vaccine. Every receptor here comes from an adult who received the MenACWY meningococcal vaccine as a control.

The J gene is TRBJ1-2, the V gene TRBV27; D possibly corresponds to TRBD1 (6 bases). Germline lookup yields CDR1 MNHEY and CDR2 SMNVEV (reference sequence). The CDR3 spans 17 residues. V lost 4 bases and J lost 2, with 20 bases in between. CDR3 sequence reads: CASSSSHWTALNYGYTF. The CDR3, as DNA: TGTGCCAGCAGTTCCTCCCACTGGACAGCTTTAAACTATGGCTACACCTTC.

This chain joins TRBV19 and TRBJ1-5, with 8 bases matching TRBD1. The CDR3 contains 17 residues. V lost 4 bases and J lost 3; bases outside the gene matches: 11. CDR1 is LNHDA, CDR2 SQIVND, per germline (reference sequence). CDR3 sequence: CASSKAFTGGDNQPQHF. The CDR3 DNA reads as TGTGCCAGTAGTAAAGCCTTCACAGGGGGGGACAATCAGCCCCAGCATTTT.

The J gene is TRBJ1-5, the V gene TRBV6-5, with D perhaps matching TRBD1 (5 bases). Trimming shortened V by 7 bases and J by 6 bases, and 10 bases separated the two germline ends. The germline V gene encodes CDR1 MNHEY and CDR2 SVGAGI. CDR3 length equals 12 residues. The CDR3 sequence: CASTSGGQPQHF. CDR3 sequence (DNA): TGTGCCAGCACGAGTGGGGGTCAGCCCCAGCATTTT.

V usage is TRBV7-3 and J usage is TRBJ2-2; TRBD2 matches 12 bases. Germline V gene lookup returns CDR1 SGHTA and CDR2 FQGTGA. Unmatched junction bases numbered 6, after V lost 5 bases and J lost 5 bases. The CDR3 is made up of 16 amino acids. The CDR3 DNA sequence: TGTGCCAGCAGCCGACGACTAGCGGGAGATACCGGGGAGCTGTTTTTT. It specifies CASSRRLAGDTGELFF.

This clone was counted a few times. The CDR3 sequence: CASSAQGTNGEKLFF. Here the CDR3 DNA reads TGTGCCAGCAGCGCCCAGGGGACCAATGGAGAAAAACTGTTTTTT. This sequence joins TRBV7-3 and TRBJ1-4, with a tentative D call TRBD1 (6 bases). The CDR3 is 15 residues long. The ends were cut back, 5 bases at V and 8 bases at J, with 18 bases in the middle. Germline V CDR1 and CDR2: SGHTA, FQGTGA.

The chain's CDR3 is CASSLTTIAASNEQFF. The CDR3 DNA reads TGCGCCAGCAGCTTGACCACCATAGCTGCTAGTAATGAGCAGTTCTTC. V is TRBV5-1 and J is TRBJ2-1; D uncertain. The V gene lost 1 base and the J gene lost 7 bases, with 18 bases spanning the gap. There are 16 residues in the CDR3. From germline, CDR1 is SGHRS and CDR2 YFSETQ. The variable domain in full, completed from reference TRBV5-1 and TRBJ2-1, reads KAGVTQTPRYLIKTRGQQVTLSCSPISGHRSVSWYQQTPGQGLQFLFEYFSETQRNKGNFPGRFSGRQFSNSRSEMNVSTLELGDSALYLCASSLTTIAASNEQFFGPGTRLTVL.

V and J are TRBV2 and TRBJ1-3; 7 nucleotides line up with TRBD1. The CDR3 is 16 amino acids. Germline assignment: CDR1 SNHLY and CDR2 FYNNEI. V lost 5 bases and J lost 0; bases outside the gene matches: 7. CDR3 sequence reads: CASSQLGDSSGNTIYF. As DNA, the CDR3 is TGTGCCAGCAGTCAGTTAGGGGACAGCTCTGGAAACACCATATATTTT. Combining the CDR3 with reference TRBV2 and TRBJ1-3 gives the whole variable domain EPEVTQTPSHQVTQMGQEVILRCVPISNHLYFYWYRQILGQKVEFLVSFYNNEISEKSEIFDDQFSVERPDGSNFTLKIRSTKLEDSAMYFCASSQLGDSSGNTIYFGEGSWLTVV.

The J gene is TRBJ2-1, the V gene TRBV5-1; D may match TRBD1 or TRBD2 (5 bases each). V was trimmed by 3 bases and J by 8 bases, leaving 12 bases between them. CDR1 and CDR2 from the germline V gene are SGHRS and YFSETQ. This CDR3 has 13 residues. In DNA form, the CDR3 reads TGCGCCAGCAGCTATTCTCCGGGACATGAGCAGTTCTTC. Protein sequence: CASSYSPGHEQFF.

The gene calls are TRBV19 and TRBJ1-5; D possibly corresponds to TRBD1 (6 bases). Trimming cost V 6 bases and J 4 bases, with 13 bases left between them. This CDR3 is built from 14 residues. Looked up from germline, CDR1 is LNHDA and CDR2 is SQIVND (reference sequence). CDR3 region: CASRLTRGNQPQHF. The CDR3 DNA reads as TGTGCCAGTAGACTGACAAGGGGGAATCAGCCCCAGCATTTT. The variable domain in full, completed from reference TRBV19 and TRBJ1-5, reads DGGITQSPKYLFRKEGQNVTLSCEQNLNHDAMYWYRQDPGQGLRLIYYSQIVNDFQKGDIAEGYSVSREKKESFPLTVTSAQKNPTAFYLCASRLTRGNQPQHFGDGTRLSIL.

This clone was seen only a few times. The rearrangement links TRBV5-1 to TRBJ2-7, with D perhaps being TRBD1 or TRBD2 (5 bases each). The germline gives CDR1 SGHRS, CDR2 YFSETQ. Trimming removed 2 bases at V and 1 base at J, with 13 bases between. CDR3 length equals 15 residues. In DNA form, the CDR3 reads TGCGCCAGCAGCTTCGGAGCAGGGAGTTCCTACGAGCAGTACTTC. Translation gives CASSFGAGSSYEQYF.

The chain links TRBV9 to TRBJ2-1; TRBD2 aligns across 13 bases. The V gene's germline CDR1 is SGDLS and CDR2 YYNGEE. V lost 3 bases and J lost 6; bases outside the gene matches: 6. CDR3 length: 16 amino acids. The CDR3 DNA is TGTGCCAGCAGCGCTGGGGGGACTAGCGGGATCAATGAGCAGTTCTTC. Translation: CASSAGGTSGINEQFF.

This chain links TRBV11-3 with TRBJ2-5; no clear D. The V gene lost 4 bases and the J gene lost 1 base, with 4 bases spanning the gap. From germline, CDR1 is SGHNT and CDR2 YENEEA. The CDR3 is made up of 12 amino acids. CDR3 sequence: CASSSFQETQYF. Written as DNA, the CDR3 is TGTGCCAGCAGCTCCTTCCAAGAGACCCAGTACTTC.

The V gene is TRBV7-9, the J gene TRBJ2-1; 13 nucleotides agree with TRBD2. This CDR3 has 15 amino acids. After removal of 4 bases from V and 9 bases from J, the junction contained 6 bases not matched to a gene. Germline loops: CDR1 SEHNR, CDR2 FQNEAQ (reference sequence). The CDR3 bases are TGTGCCAGCAGCTCCGGGACTAGCGGGAAGGGTGAGCAGTTCTTC. Its protein product is CASSSGTSGKGEQFF.

This clone occurred once. The chain carries TRBV5-1 and TRBJ1-6; the D gene is possibly TRBD1 (5 bases). The V gene's germline CDR1 is SGHRS and CDR2 YFSETQ. Deletions cut 0 bases from V and 9 bases from J, with 13 bases between. This CDR3 contains 15 residues. The CDR3 DNA reads as TGCGCCAGCAGCTTGGGAGGGACCTCGGTTTCACCCCTCCACTTT. This gives the protein CASSLGGTSVSPLHF.

The chain carries TRBV6-2 or TRBV6-3 and TRBJ2-1; 8 bases are shared with TRBD2. This CDR3 has 12 residues. After removal of 6 bases from V and 8 bases from J, the junction contained 3 bases not matched to a gene. Germline V gives CDR1 MNHEY, CDR2 SVGEGT. Here the CDR3 reads CASSQREHEQFF. As DNA, the CDR3 is TGTGCCAGCAGCCAGCGGGAGCATGAGCAGTTCTTC.

The gene calls are TRBV7-3 and TRBJ2-1; TRBD2 matches at 7 bases. The CDR3 is made up of 14 amino acids. Germline CDR1 and CDR2: SGHTA and FQGTGA. Trimming removed 5 bases from V and 5 bases from J; junction bases left unmatched: 6. This chain's CDR3 is CASSHSGSNNEQFF. The CDR3 DNA is TGTGCCAGCAGCCATAGCGGGTCAAACAATGAGCAGTTCTTC.

The V and J genes are TRBV7-2 and TRBJ2-5; the match to TRBD2 covers 12 bases. Germline-derived CDR1 and CDR2 are SGHTA and FQGNSA. V shed 8 bases, J shed 5 bases, and the junction held 9 bases outside the gene matches. This CDR3 is 15 amino acids long. CDR3 loop: CASSWTSGTRETQYF. In nucleotides, the CDR3 is TGTGCCAGCTCCTGGACTAGCGGGACACGGGAGACCCAGTACTTC.

This chain links TRBV28 with TRBJ1-2; 9 bases fit TRBD1. The CDR3 covers 16 residues. Trimming at V came to 7 bases and at J to 1 base, leaving 10 bases not matched to a gene. Germline V CDR1 and CDR2: MDHEN, SYDVKM. The CDR3 protein is CASTEGGTGYNYGYTF. In DNA form, the CDR3 reads TGTGCCAGCACCGAGGGGGGGACAGGGTATAACTATGGCTACACCTTC.

This chain links TRBV3-1 (or the pseudogene TRBV3-2) with TRBJ1-2, with 7 positions matching TRBD1. CDR1 and CDR2 from the germline V gene are LGHDT and YNNKEL (reference sequence). This CDR3 region has 15 residues. With V trimmed by 0 bases and J by 2 bases, 3 bases remained unmatched. CDR3 loop: CASSQDRGANYGYTF. In DNA form, the CDR3 reads TGTGCCAGCAGCCAAGACAGGGGGGCGAACTATGGCTACACCTTC.

CDR3 in amino acids: CASSVGTVTGELFF. In nucleotides, the CDR3 is TGTGCCAGCAGCGTAGGGACGGTGACCGGGGAGCTGTTTTTT. The rearrangement uses TRBV9 and TRBJ2-2, with D unclear. CDR3 length: 14 amino acids. Trimming shortened V by 0 bases and J by 5 bases, and 8 bases separated the two germline ends. Per the germline V gene, CDR1 is SGDLS and CDR2 is YYNGEE.

This clone was detected a few times. The sample holds other DNA sequences that translate to the same CDR3. The V call is TRBV9, the J call TRBJ1-1; no firm D call. V gave up 0 bases and J gave up 1 base, with 4 bases separating them. The CDR3 totals 13 residues. Germline V gene sequence: CDR1 SGDLS, CDR2 YYNGEE. The CDR3 protein is CASSVARNTEAFF. In DNA, the CDR3 is TGTGCCAGCAGCGTAGCCAGGAACACTGAAGCTTTCTTT.

The chain couples TRBV28 to TRBJ2-7, with D maybe TRBD2 (6 bases). Germline-derived CDR1 and CDR2 are MDHEN and SYDVKM. Trimming took off 3 bases at V and 3 bases at J, with 6 bases between the two ends. The CDR3 extends over 12 amino acids. In nucleotides, the CDR3 is TGTGCCAGCAGTTTGGGAGGCTACGAGCAGTACTTC. It yields the protein CASSLGGYEQYF.

The chain is built from TRBV3-1 (or the pseudogene TRBV3-2) and TRBJ2-6, with a weak D call TRBD2 (5 bases). V lost 1 base and J lost 3, with 13 bases in between. This CDR3 region has 17 residues. CDR1 and CDR2 from the germline V gene are LGHDT and YNNKEL (reference sequence). CDR3 sequence (DNA): TGTGCCAGCAGCCAAGGAAGGCGAGGGATTGGGGCCAACGTCCTGACTTTC. It specifies CASSQGRRGIGANVLTF.